This TCR beta chain was profiled in a study of T cell responses to AZD1222 COVID-19 vaccine. The repertoire was sequenced with immunoSEQ multiplex PCR; TCRdb's copy has only in-frame clones and lacks some. The table has 140,000 to 150,000 clones, roughly 91% seen once. Trimming pared 6 bases from V and 0 bases from J, leaving 21 bases between. CDR3 length: 17 residues. CDR1 and CDR2 (germline): MNHEY, SMNVEV (reference sequence). This receptor was taken from an adult in good health. This material consisted of peripheral blood, taken on day 0 of AZD1222 vaccination. The chain recombines TRBV27 with TRBJ2-7, with D possibly matching TRBD2 (5 bases). CDR3 in amino acids: CASRRRLDGKSSYEQYF. Here the CDR3 DNA reads TGTGCCAGCAGAAGACGCCTCGACGGGAAAAGCTCCTACGAGCAGTACTTC.